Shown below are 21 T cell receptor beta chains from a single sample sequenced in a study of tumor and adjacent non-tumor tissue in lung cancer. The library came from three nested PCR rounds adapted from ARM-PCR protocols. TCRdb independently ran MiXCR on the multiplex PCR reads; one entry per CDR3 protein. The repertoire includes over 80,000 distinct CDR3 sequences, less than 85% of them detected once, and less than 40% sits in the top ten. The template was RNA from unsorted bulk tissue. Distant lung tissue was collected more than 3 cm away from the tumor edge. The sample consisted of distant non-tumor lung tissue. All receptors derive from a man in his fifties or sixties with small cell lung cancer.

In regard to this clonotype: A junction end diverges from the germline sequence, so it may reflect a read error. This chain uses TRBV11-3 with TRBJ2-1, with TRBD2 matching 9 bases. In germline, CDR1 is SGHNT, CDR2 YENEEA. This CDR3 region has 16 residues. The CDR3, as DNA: TGTGCCAGCAGATTAGGTTCTAGCGGGATTTACAATGAGGAGTTCTTC. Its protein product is CASRLGSSGIYNEEFF.

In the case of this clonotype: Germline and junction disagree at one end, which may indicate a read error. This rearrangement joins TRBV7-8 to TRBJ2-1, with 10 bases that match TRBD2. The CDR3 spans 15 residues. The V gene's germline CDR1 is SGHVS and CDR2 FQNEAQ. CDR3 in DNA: TGCGCCAGCAGCCGGGTAGCGGGAGGTGCCAATGAGCAGTTCTTC. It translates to CASSRVAGGANEQFF.

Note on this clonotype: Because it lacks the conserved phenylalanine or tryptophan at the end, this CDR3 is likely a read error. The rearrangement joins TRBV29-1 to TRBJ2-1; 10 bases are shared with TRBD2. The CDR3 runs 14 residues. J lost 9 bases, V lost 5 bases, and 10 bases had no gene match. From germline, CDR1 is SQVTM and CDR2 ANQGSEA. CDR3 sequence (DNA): TGCAGCGTTATGTCTAGCGGGAGAAACATTGAGCAGTTCTTA. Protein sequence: CSVMSSGRNIEQFL.

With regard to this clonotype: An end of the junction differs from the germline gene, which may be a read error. CDR3 residues: CSAGHDSYEQYF. The CDR3 DNA is TGTAGCGCTGGACATGACTCCTACGAGCAGTACTTC. This chain joins TRBV29-1 and TRBJ2-7, with D possibly called TRBD1 or TRBD2 (5 bases each). The germline V gene has CDR1 SQVTM and CDR2 ANQGSEA. This CDR3 contains 12 residues.

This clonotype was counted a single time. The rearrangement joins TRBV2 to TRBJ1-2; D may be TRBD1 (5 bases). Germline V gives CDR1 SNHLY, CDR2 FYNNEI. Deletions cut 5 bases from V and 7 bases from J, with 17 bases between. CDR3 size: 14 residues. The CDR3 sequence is CASSSALGVAGYTF. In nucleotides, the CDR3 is TGTGCCAGCAGTTCTGCACTGGGGGTGGCTGGCTACACCTTC.

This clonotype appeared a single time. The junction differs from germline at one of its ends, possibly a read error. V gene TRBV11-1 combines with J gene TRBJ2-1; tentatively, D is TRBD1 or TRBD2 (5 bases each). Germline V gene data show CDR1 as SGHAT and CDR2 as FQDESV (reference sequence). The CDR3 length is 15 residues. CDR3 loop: CASSLEGTTNNEQFF. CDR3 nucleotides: TGTGCCAGCAGCTTAGAGGGGACGACCAACAATGAGCAATTCTTC.

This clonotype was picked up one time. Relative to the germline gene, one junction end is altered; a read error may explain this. CDR3 coding DNA: TGCGCCAGCAGTGATAGTAGGGCCGCCGAGCATTATTTC. Translation: CASSDSRAAEHYF. The J gene is TRBJ2-7, the V gene TRBV10-2; D is uncertain. Germline CDR1 and CDR2: WSHSY and SAAADI. This CDR3 spans 13 amino acids.

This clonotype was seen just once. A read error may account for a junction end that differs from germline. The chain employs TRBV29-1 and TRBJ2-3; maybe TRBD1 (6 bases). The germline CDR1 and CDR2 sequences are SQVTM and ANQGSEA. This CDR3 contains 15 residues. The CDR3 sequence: CSVEGLSGGTDTRYF. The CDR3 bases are TGCAGCGTTGAAGGTTTAAGTGGGGGCACAGATACGCGGTATTTT.

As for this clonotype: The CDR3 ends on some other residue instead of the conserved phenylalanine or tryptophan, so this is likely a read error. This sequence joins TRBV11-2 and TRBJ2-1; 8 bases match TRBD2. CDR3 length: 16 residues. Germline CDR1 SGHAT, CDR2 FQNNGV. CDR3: CDNSLIGRGSYNEQFV. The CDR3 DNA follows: TGTGACAACAGCTTAATCGGGAGGGGCTCCTACAATGAGCAGTTCGTC.

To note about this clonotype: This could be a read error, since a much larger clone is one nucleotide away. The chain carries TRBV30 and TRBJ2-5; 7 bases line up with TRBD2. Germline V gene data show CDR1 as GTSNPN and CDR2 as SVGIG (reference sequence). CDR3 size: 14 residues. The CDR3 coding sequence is TGTGCCTGGAAAGGGCGGGAGCTCCAAGAGACCCACTACTTC. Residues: CAWKGRELQETHYF.

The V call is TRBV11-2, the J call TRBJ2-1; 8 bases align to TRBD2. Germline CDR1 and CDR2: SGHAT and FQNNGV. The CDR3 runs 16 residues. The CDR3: CISSREGSTVLHEQFF. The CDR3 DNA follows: TGTATCAGCAGCCGGGAGGGTAGTACGGTCCTCCATGAGCAGTTCTTC.

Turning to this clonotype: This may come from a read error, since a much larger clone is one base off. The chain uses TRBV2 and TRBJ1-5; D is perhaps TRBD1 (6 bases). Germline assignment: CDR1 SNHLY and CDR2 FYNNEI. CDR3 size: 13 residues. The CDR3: CASSVTGMQPKHF. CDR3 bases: TGTGCCAGCAGTGTTACAGGGATGCAGCCCAAGCATTTT.

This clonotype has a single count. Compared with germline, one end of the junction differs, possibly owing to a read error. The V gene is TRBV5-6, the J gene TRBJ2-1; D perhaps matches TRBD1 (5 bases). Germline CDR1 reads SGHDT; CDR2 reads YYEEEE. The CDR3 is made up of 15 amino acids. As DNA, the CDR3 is TGTACCAGCAGCTTGGGGCCTCAAACGGTAAATGAGCAGTTCTTC. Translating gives CTSSLGPQTVNEQFF.

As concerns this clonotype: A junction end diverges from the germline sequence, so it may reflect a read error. CDR3 sequence (DNA): TGCAGTGTTAGAGATCGGTTACTCGGTGGCTACACCTTC. It yields the protein CSVRDRLLGGYTF. V and J are TRBV20-1 and TRBJ1-2; no firm D call. CDR3 length: 13 amino acids. The V gene's germline CDR1 is DFQATT and CDR2 SNEGSKA (reference sequence).

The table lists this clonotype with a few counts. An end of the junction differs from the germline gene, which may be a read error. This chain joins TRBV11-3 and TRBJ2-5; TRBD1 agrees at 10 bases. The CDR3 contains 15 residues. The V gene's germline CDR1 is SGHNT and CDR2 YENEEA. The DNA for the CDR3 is TGTGTCAGCAGTTCCCGGACAGGGGGATTGGAGACCCAGTACTTC. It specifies CVSSSRTGGLETQYF.

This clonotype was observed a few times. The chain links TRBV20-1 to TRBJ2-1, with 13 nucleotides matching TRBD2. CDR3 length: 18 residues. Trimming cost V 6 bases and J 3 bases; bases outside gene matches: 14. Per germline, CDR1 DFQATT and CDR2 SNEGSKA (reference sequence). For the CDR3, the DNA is TGCAGTGCCAACCCTACATATACTAGCGGGAGGGACTACAATGAGCAGTTCTTC. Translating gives CSANPTYTSGRDYNEQFF.

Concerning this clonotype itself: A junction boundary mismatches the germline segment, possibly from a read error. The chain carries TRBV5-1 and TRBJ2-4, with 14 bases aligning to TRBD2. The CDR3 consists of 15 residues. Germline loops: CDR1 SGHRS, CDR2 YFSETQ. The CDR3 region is CVSSGTSGRKNIHYF. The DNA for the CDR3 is TGCGTCAGCAGCGGGACTAGCGGGAGAAAAAACATTCACTACTTC.

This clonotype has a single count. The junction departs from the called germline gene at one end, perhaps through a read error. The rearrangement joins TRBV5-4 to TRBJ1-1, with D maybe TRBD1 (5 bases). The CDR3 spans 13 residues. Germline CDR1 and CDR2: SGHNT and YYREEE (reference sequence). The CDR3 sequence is CACSLEVDIEAFF. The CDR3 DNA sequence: TGTGCCTGCAGCTTGGAAGTGGACATTGAAGCTTTCTTT.

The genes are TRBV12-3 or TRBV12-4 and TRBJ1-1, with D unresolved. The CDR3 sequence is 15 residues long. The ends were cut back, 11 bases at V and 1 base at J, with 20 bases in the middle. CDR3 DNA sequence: TGTGCCTGCTCCCGCGGGGAGAGATGGAACACTGAAGCTTTCTTT. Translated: CACSRGERWNTEAFF.

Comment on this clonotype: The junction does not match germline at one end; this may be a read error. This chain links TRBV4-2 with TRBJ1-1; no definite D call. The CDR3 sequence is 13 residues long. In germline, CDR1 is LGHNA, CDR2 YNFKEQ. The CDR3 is CSSRVLMNTEAFF. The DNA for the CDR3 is TGTTCCAGTCGGGTTCTGATGAACACTGAAGCTTTCTTT.

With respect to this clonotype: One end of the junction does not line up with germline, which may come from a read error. The CDR3 loop is CASNRGDRYIGELFF. CDR3 nucleotide sequence: TGTGCTAGCAACCGAGGAGACAGGTACATCGGGGAGCTGTTTTTT. This rearrangement joins TRBV5-5 to TRBJ2-2, with D possibly matching TRBD1 (6 bases). The CDR3 consists of 15 residues. Germline V lookup: CDR1 SGHKS, CDR2 YYEKEE (reference sequence). The full variable domain, with the rest looked up from reference TRBV5-5 and TRBJ2-2, is DAGVTQSPTHLIKTRGQQVTLRCSPISGHKSVSWYQQVLGQGPQFIFQYYEKEERGRGNFPDRFSARQFPNYSSELNVNALLLGDSALYLCASNRGDRYIGELFFGEGSRLTVL.